Here is one T cell receptor (beta chain) with its context. As originally analysed: Amplified reference gene primers provided the basis for estimating nucleated cell counts. Assay: immunoSEQ multiplex PCR; the TCRdb copy retains only in-frame clones and omits some. V and J calls and clone size follow that table, whereas D and trimming were derived from the DNA. The data show 65,000 to 90,000 clones, 88% seen once. This CDR3 has 16 amino acids. Trimming removed 0 bases from V and 2 bases from J, with 12 bases in between. Germline CDR1 LGHDT, CDR2 YNNKEL (reference sequence). The data were taken from a study of blood T cell repertoires in COVID-19. Study summary: Donors in the United States, Italy and Spain gave samples during acute or convalescent COVID-19. From T cells, B-cell-depleted T cells, or PBMCs came the material, which was cDNA or gDNA.

Material for sequencing was peripheral blood. The sequence was collected from a human donor in a cohort sampled during active COVID-19. The gene calls are TRBV3-1 (or the pseudogene TRBV3-2) and TRBJ2-3; weak D call: TRBD1 (6 bases). This CDR3 reads CASSQDSGTNTDTQYF. DNA of the CDR3: TGTGCCAGCAGCCAAGATTCAGGGACAAACACAGATACGCAGTATTTT.